This T cell receptor beta chain was sequenced in a study of cytomegalovirus exposure and HLA in healthy donors. The CDR3 is 17 residues long. The ends lost 5 bases at V and 4 bases at J; junction bases unmatched: 10. CDR1 and CDR2 from the germline V gene are MNHEY and SMNVEV (reference sequence). The PCR had 60 Vbeta and 13 Jbeta primers. Clones were read by immunoSEQ multiplex PCR, and TCRdb kept only the in-frame ones, dropping some. The data hold more than 80,000 clones, with 70% to 85% observed a single time. The chain combines TRBV27 with TRBJ2-3; 12 bases line up with TRBD2. The sequence derives from a boy aged 5-17 years in good health and CMV-seronegative. Sequencing was carried out using PBMCs. The DNA for the CDR3 is TGTGCCAGCAGTCCCAGGACTAGCGGGAACCTCCCAGATACGCAGTATTTT. Amino acids: CASSPRTSGNLPDTQYF.